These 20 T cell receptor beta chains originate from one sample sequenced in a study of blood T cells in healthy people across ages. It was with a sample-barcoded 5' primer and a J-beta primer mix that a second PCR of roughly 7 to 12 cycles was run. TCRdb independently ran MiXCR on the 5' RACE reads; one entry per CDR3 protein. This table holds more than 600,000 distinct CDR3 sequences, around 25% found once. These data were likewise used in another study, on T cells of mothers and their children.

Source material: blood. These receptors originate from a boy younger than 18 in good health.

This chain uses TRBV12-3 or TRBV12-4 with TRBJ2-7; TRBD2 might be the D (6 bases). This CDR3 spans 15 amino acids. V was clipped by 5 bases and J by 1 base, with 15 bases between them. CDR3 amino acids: CASSPGAGRSYEQYF. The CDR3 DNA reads TGTGCCAGCAGTCCCGGGGCAGGGAGGTCCTACGAGCAGTACTTC.

The CDR3 is CATGGGHMGDTQYF. The CDR3 DNA sequence: TGTGCCACCGGAGGGGGTCACATGGGAGATACGCAGTATTTT. The chain combines TRBV25-1 with TRBJ2-3; D might be TRBD1 or TRBD2, each matching 6 bases. Germline V gene sequence: CDR1 MGHDK, CDR2 SYGVNS. The V end lost 10 bases, the J end lost 5 bases, and 19 bases lay between the germline ends. The CDR3 consists of 14 residues.

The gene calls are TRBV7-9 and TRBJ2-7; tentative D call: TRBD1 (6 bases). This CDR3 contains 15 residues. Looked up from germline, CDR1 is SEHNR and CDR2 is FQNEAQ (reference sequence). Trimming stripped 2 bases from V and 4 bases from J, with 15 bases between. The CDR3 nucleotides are TGTGCCAGCAGCTTAAAACCGGGACACCCTTACGAGCAGTACTTC. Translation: CASSLKPGHPYEQYF. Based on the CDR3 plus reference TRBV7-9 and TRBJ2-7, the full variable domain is DTGVSQNPRHKITKRGQNVTFRCDPISEHNRLYWYRQTLGQGPEFLTYFQNEAQLEKSRLLSDRFSAERPKGSFSTLEIQRTEQGDSAMYLCASSLKPGHPYEQYFGPGTRLTVT.

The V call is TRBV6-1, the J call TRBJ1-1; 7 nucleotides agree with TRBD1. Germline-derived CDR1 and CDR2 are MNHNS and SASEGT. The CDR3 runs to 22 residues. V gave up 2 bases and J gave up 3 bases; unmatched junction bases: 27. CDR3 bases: TGTGCCAGCAGTGAAATGACCCCGAATGAACAGGGGCTGATTTTTCGGGACACTGAAGCTTTCTTT. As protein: CASSEMTPNEQGLIFRDTEAFF.

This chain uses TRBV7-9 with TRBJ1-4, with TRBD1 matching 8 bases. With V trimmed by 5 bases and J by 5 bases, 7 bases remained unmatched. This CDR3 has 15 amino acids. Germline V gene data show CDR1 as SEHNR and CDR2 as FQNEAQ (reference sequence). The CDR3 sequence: CASSPWTGLNEKLFF. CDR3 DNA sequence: TGTGCCAGCAGCCCATGGACAGGGCTGAATGAAAAACTGTTTTTT.

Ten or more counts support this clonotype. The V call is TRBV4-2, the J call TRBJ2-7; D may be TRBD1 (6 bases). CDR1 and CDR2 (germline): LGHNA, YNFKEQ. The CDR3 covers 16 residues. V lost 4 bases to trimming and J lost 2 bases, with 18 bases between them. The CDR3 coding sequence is TGTGCCAGCAGCCTAGAAGTCGGGGACACCACCTACGAGCAGTACTTC. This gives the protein CASSLEVGDTTYEQYF.

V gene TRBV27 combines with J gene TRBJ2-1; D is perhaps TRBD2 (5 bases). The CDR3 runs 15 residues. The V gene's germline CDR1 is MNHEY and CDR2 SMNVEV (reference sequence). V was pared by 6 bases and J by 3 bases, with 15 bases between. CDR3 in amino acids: CASRTRTGHYNEQFF. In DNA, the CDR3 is TGTGCCAGCAGGACCCGGACTGGGCACTACAATGAGCAGTTCTTC.

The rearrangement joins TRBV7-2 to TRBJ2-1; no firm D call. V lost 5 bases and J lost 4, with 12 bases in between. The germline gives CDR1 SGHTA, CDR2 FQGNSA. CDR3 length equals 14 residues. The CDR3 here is CASSPKGEYNEQFF. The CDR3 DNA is TGTGCCAGCAGCCCCAAGGGCGAATACAATGAGCAGTTCTTC.

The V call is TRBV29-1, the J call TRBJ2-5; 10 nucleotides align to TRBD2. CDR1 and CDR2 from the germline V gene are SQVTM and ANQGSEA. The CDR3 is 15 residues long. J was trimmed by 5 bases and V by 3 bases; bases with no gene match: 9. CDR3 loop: CSVEGASGSRETQYF. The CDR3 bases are TGCAGCGTTGAGGGTGCTAGCGGGAGTCGTGAGACCCAGTACTTC.

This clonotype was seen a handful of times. CDR3 sequence: CASNEGEDYSNEQFF. The DNA for the CDR3 is TGTGCCAGCAACGAGGGTGAAGATTACAGCAATGAGCAGTTCTTC. The chain links TRBV12-3 or TRBV12-4 to TRBJ2-5; a possible D gene is TRBD2 (5 bases). Near its end, the DNA agrees better with TRBJ2-1, so the J call may be wrong. This CDR3 comprises 15 residues.

The CDR3: CASTPGLERGFYTQYF. The DNA for the CDR3 is TGTGCCAGCACCCCCGGGCTGGAGCGGGGGTTTTATACGCAGTATTTT. The genes are TRBV7-9 and TRBJ2-3; 8 bases agree with TRBD2. The CDR3 consists of 16 residues. J was trimmed by 7 bases and V by 7 bases; bases with no gene match: 16. The germline CDR1 and CDR2 sequences are SEHNR and FQNEAQ (reference sequence).

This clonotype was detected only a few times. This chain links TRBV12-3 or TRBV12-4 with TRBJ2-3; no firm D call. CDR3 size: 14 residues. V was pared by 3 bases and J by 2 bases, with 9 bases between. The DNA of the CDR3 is TGTGCCAGCAGTTTCGGATACTCCACAGATACGCAGTATTTT. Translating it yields CASSFGYSTDTQYF.

The DNA of the CDR3 is TGTGCCAGCAGCCCTCGGACAGTTTTAGATACGCAGTATTTT. It yields the protein CASSPRTVLDTQYF. The V call is TRBV11-2, the J call TRBJ2-3; D may be TRBD1 (6 bases). The CDR3 sequence is 14 residues long. Germline V gives CDR1 SGHAT, CDR2 FQNNGV. With 5 bases removed from V and 5 bases from J, the gap between germline ends came to 14 bases.

The CDR3 sequence: CSAAEREYNEQFF. The DNA for the CDR3 is TGCAGCGCTGCCGAGCGGGAATACAATGAGCAGTTCTTC. V is TRBV29-1 and J is TRBJ2-1; 7 positions match TRBD2. The J segment lost 4 bases and the V segment lost 7 bases, leaving 7 bases of the junction unmatched. This CDR3 comprises 13 residues. Germline lookup yields CDR1 SQVTM and CDR2 ANQGSEA.

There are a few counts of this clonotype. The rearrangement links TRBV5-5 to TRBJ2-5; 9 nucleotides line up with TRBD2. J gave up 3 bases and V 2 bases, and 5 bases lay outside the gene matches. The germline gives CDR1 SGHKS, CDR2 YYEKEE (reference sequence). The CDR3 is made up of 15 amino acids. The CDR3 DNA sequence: TGTGCCAGCAGCTTTTGGCTAGCGGGAAAAGAGACCCAGTACTTC. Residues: CASSFWLAGKETQYF.

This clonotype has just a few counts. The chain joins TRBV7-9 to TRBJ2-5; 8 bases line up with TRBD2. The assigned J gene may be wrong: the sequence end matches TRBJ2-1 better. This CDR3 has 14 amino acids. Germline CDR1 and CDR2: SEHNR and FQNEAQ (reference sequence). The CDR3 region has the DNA TGTGCCAGCAGCCAGAAGCGGGAGCAGGGTGAGCAGTTCTTC. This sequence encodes CASSQKREQGEQFF.

The CDR3 loop is CASSFPRLAGGSYEQFF. In DNA form, the CDR3 reads TGCGCCAGCAGCTTCCCCAGACTAGCGGGAGGGAGCTATGAGCAGTTCTTC. The gene calls are TRBV5-1 and TRBJ2-5; 14 nucleotides align to TRBD2. The end of the DNA fits TRBJ2-1 better, so the J call may be wrong. The CDR3 is 17 amino acids. Per germline, CDR1 SGHRS and CDR2 YFSETQ.

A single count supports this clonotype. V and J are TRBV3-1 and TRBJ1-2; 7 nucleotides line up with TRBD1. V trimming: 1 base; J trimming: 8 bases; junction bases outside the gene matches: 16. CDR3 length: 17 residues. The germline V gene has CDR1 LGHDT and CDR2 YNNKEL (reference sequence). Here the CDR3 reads CASSQVTVDRETGGYTF. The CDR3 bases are TGTGCCAGCAGCCAAGTTACAGTCGACAGGGAAACGGGCGGCTACACCTTC.

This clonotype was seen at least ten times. CDR3 bases: TGTGCCAGCACTGGGACAGGATATGGCTACACCTTC. The encoded protein is CASTGTGYGYTF. The V call is TRBV28, the J call TRBJ1-2; 8 nucleotides line up with TRBD1. With 7 bases clipped from V and 5 bases from J, the junction kept 3 bases outside the gene matches. CDR1 is MDHEN, CDR2 SYDVKM, per germline. The CDR3 totals 12 residues.

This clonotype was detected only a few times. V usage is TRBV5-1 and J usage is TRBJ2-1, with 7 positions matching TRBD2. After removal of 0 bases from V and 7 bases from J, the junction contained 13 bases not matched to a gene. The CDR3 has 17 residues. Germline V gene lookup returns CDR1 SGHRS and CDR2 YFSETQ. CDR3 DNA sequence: TGCGCCAGCAGCTTGGTTCCTTTGGCGGGAGTTAATAATGAGCAGTTCTTC. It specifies CASSLVPLAGVNNEQFF.